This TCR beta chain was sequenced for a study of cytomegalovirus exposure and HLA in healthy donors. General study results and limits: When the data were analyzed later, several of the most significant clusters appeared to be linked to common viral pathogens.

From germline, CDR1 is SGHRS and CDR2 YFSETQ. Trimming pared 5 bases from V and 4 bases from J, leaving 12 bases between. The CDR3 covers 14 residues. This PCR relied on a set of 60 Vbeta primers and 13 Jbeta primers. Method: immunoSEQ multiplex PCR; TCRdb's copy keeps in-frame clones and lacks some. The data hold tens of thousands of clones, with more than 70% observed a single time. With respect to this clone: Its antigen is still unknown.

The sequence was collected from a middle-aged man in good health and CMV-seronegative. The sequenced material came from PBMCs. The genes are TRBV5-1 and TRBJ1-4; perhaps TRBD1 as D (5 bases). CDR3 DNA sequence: TGCGCCAGCAGTTCGGACACAAGTAATGAAAAACTGTTTTTT. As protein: CASSSDTSNEKLFF.